The 24 T cell receptor beta chains below come from one sample, sequenced in a study of human T cells and chemical hapten exposure. As to time point: pre-sensitization, week 0. Treatment reported: therapeutic diphenylcyclopropenone sensitization with weekly scalp DPC. TCRdb reanalysed the RACE reads using MiXCR and keeps one entry per CDR3 protein. Seen here are 300,000 to 450,000 distinct CDR3 sequences, approximately 5.1% observed once, and the top ten hold 2.6%. The sample consisted of whole blood, taken in connection with sensitization to the hapten diphenylcyclopropenone (DPC). The origin of the receptors is a woman between 45 and 60 years old with alopecia areata. Some clones in this sample may be carry-over from other donors' samples.

This clonotype was detected many times. The chain employs TRBV6-5 and TRBJ2-3; TRBD2 might be the D (6 bases). CDR1 and CDR2 (germline): MNHEY, SVGAGI. The CDR3 extends over 14 amino acids. V lost 6 bases and J 4 bases, leaving 14 bases between the germline ends. CDR3 DNA: TGTGCCAGCAGGGGACTGCCCGAGGCAGATACGCAGTATTTT. Protein sequence: CASRGLPEADTQYF.

This chain links TRBV7-2 with TRBJ2-3; 8 bases align to TRBD1. The V and J ends lost 5 bases and 6 bases, in that order; junction bases with no gene match: 4. Germline CDR1 and CDR2: SGHTA and FQGNSA. This CDR3 region has 13 residues. The CDR3 here is CASSQTGVDTQYF. The CDR3 coding sequence is TGTGCCAGCAGCCAGACAGGGGTTGATACGCAGTATTTT.

This clonotype occurred many times. The chain combines TRBV5-1 with TRBJ2-7; 7 bases map to TRBD1. Germline CDR1 reads SGHRS; CDR2 reads YFSETQ. V shed 4 bases, J shed 3 bases, and the junction held 7 bases outside the gene matches. The CDR3 contains 14 residues. The CDR3 DNA reads TGCGCCAGCAGCGAGACAGGGAGCGGCTACGAGCAGTACTTC. Protein product: CASSETGSGYEQYF. The full variable domain, completed using reference TRBV5-1 and TRBJ2-7, is KAGVTQTPRYLIKTRGQQVTLSCSPISGHRSVSWYQQTPGQGLQFLFEYFSETQRNKGNFPGRFSGRQFSNSRSEMNVSTLELGDSALYLCASSETGSGYEQYFGPGTRLTVT.

The sample holds many counts of this clonotype. The V and J genes are TRBV5-1 and TRBJ1-2; the D is unclear. The CDR3 contains 12 residues. The germline gives CDR1 SGHRS, CDR2 YFSETQ. V lost 3 bases to trimming and J lost 14 bases, with 17 bases between them. Here the CDR3 DNA reads TGCGCCAGCAGCTGGACCGATGCGGCTCAGACCTTC. Translating it yields CASSWTDAAQTF.

The chain has TRBV20-1 and TRBJ2-1, with D possibly TRBD2 on 5 matching bases. Per germline, CDR1 DFQATT and CDR2 SNEGSKA (reference sequence). Trimming stripped 5 bases from V and 8 bases from J, with 16 bases between. The CDR3 spans 13 residues. The CDR3 loop is CSAPTSGTDEQFF. The CDR3 coding sequence is TGCAGTGCTCCGACAAGCGGTACGGATGAGCAGTTCTTC.

This clonotype was seen many times. The chain has TRBV7-2 and TRBJ2-5, with unresolved D. The CDR3 extends over 13 amino acids. Trimming took off 0 bases at V and 4 bases at J, with 6 bases between the two ends. From germline, CDR1 is SGHTA and CDR2 FQGNSA. In DNA, the CDR3 is TGTGCCAGCAGCTTAGCGGGTTCAGAGACCCAGTACTTC. It yields the protein CASSLAGSETQYF.

As DNA, the CDR3 is TGTGCCACCCGAGTTCAGGGGCCGCTTTATAGCAATCAGCCCCAGCATTTT. This translates into CATRVQGPLYSNQPQHF. The chain recombines TRBV24-1 with TRBJ1-5; maybe TRBD1 (6 bases). The germline CDR1 and CDR2 sequences are KGHDR and SFDVKD. The CDR3 runs 17 residues. Trimming shortened V by 9 bases and J by 0 bases, and 20 bases separated the two germline ends.

The chain employs TRBV18 and TRBJ1-5; D is ambiguous. This CDR3 comprises 17 residues. V was cut by 5 bases and J by 6 bases, with 23 bases left in between. CDR1 is KGHSH, CDR2 LQKENI, per germline. This chain's CDR3 is CASSNSRPHETGQPQHF. The CDR3 DNA follows: TGTGCCAGCTCAAATAGTAGACCGCATGAAACTGGTCAGCCCCAGCATTTT. Complete variable domain (other parts from reference TRBV18 and TRBJ1-5): NAGVMQNPRHLVRRRGQEARLRCSPMKGHSHVYWYRQLPEEGLKFMVYLQKENIIDESGMPKERFSAEFPKEGPSILRIQQVVRGDSAAYFCASSNSRPHETGQPQHFGDGTRLSIL.

This clonotype was picked up many times. The rearrangement uses TRBV27 and TRBJ2-3, with D tentatively TRBD1 or TRBD2 (5 bases each). Trimming took 0 bases from V and 2 from J, leaving 9 bases between them. Germline V gene data show CDR1 as MNHEY and CDR2 as SMNVEV (reference sequence). The CDR3 runs 15 residues. Here the CDR3 DNA reads TGTGCCAGCAGTTTATCCCCGGGGCACACAGATACGCAGTATTTT. Its translation is CASSLSPGHTDTQYF.

The chain has TRBV2 and TRBJ1-3; D is undetermined. Germline CDR1 is SNHLY and CDR2 is FYNNEI. This CDR3 spans 16 amino acids. Trimming stripped 4 bases from V and 0 bases from J, with 13 bases between. CDR3 nucleotide sequence: TGTGCCAGCAGTGCTGCTTATCGTCACTCTGGAAACACCATATATTTT. Protein sequence: CASSAAYRHSGNTIYF.

About this clonotype itself: Given a much more abundant clone one base away, this may be a read error. V usage is TRBV10-3 and J usage is TRBJ2-1; 11 nucleotides line up with TRBD2. The CDR3 is made up of 17 amino acids. Per the germline V gene, CDR1 is ENHRY and CDR2 is SYGVKD. The CDR3 nucleotides are TGTGCCATCAATGAGTTTTCCGGGACTAGCGGCTACAATGAGCAGTTCTTC. The encoded protein is CAINEFSGTSGYNEQFF.

The chain joins TRBV19 to TRBJ2-6; the D is unclear. V was cut by 6 bases and J by 5 bases, with 8 bases left in between. Germline V gene lookup returns CDR1 LNHDA and CDR2 SQIVND (reference sequence). This CDR3 has 13 residues. For the CDR3, the DNA is TGTGCCAGTAGACACCCTAGGGCCAACGTCCTGACTTTC. Residues: CASRHPRANVLTF.

This clonotype was counted between two and nine times. The chain recombines TRBV10-3 with TRBJ2-2; 9 nucleotides match TRBD2. Germline V gene sequence: CDR1 ENHRY, CDR2 SYGVKD. The CDR3 runs to 16 residues. V lost 0 bases, J lost 5 bases, and 4 bases stayed unmatched. CDR3 coding DNA: TGTGCCATCAGTGAGTCGGGACTAGCAGGTACCGGGGAGCTGTTTTTT. Its protein is CAISESGLAGTGELFF.

In its sample, this clonotype was seen many times. The chain has TRBV4-3 and TRBJ2-3; 10 nucleotides align to TRBD2. CDR3 size: 18 residues. V dropped 0 bases and J dropped 0; count of bases not matched to a gene: 6. The germline V gene encodes CDR1 LGHNA and CDR2 YSLEER. The CDR3 DNA reads TGCGCCAGCAGCCAAGAAAGCGGGAGGGCCGGGAGCACAGATACGCAGTATTTT. The encoded protein is CASSQESGRAGSTDTQYF.

This clonotype was recorded at least ten times. As DNA, the CDR3 is TGTGCCAGCAGTTCAATCGGACTGACGCTAGCCAAAAACATTCAGTACTTC. Its protein is CASSSIGLTLAKNIQYF. This chain joins TRBV28 and TRBJ2-4, with D possibly being TRBD2 (5 bases). CDR3 length: 17 residues. CDR1 and CDR2 from the germline V gene are MDHEN and SYDVKM. The V end lost 4 bases, the J end lost 0 bases, and 16 bases lay between the germline ends.

This clonotype appeared a few times. As DNA, the CDR3 is TGTGCCAGCAGCTCAGGACAGGGGACTTGGGCTTTCTTT. Protein sequence: CASSSGQGTWAFF. The rearrangement uses TRBV7-2 and TRBJ1-1; TRBD1 matches 9 bases. Looked up from germline, CDR1 is SGHTA and CDR2 is FQGNSA. The CDR3 runs to 13 residues. V lost 4 bases and J lost 11; bases outside the gene matches: 8.

This clonotype showed up just a few times. The chain is built from TRBV5-1 and TRBJ2-7, with D tentatively TRBD1 (5 bases). CDR1 and CDR2 (germline): SGHRS, YFSETQ. Trimming cost V 4 bases and J 6 bases, with 17 bases left between them. The CDR3 is 14 residues long. The CDR3 DNA follows: TGCGCCAGCAGCCCCCTCGACAGCCCCTCCGAGCAGTACTTC. This sequence encodes CASSPLDSPSEQYF.

The chain is built from TRBV7-8 and TRBJ1-1, with D unclear. Germline loops: CDR1 SGHVS, CDR2 FQNEAQ. The V end lost 3 bases, the J end lost 2 bases, and 10 bases lay between the germline ends. This CDR3 comprises 14 residues. The CDR3 reads CASSLRDGNTEAFF. The DNA of the CDR3 is TGTGCCAGCAGCTTGAGAGACGGAAACACTGAAGCTTTCTTT.

This clonotype was counted ten times or more. Here the CDR3 DNA reads TGCAGTGCTAGTAGGGGAGTCGATGGCTACACCTTC. Residues: CSASRGVDGYTF. This chain connects TRBV20-1 to TRBJ1-2; a possible D gene is TRBD1 (5 bases). Germline loops: CDR1 DFQATT, CDR2 SNEGSKA (reference sequence). There are 12 residues in the CDR3. V lost 3 bases, J lost 6 bases, and 11 bases lay in between.

In its sample, this clonotype was seen a few times. V and J are TRBV7-9 and TRBJ2-3; 13 nucleotides match TRBD2. Germline lookup yields CDR1 SEHNR and CDR2 FQNEAQ (reference sequence). The V and J ends lost 5 bases and 0 bases, in that order; junction bases with no gene match: 5. The CDR3 contains 17 residues. CDR3: CASSSGTSGISTDTQYF. The CDR3 nucleotides read TGTGCCAGCAGCAGCGGGACTAGCGGGATAAGCACAGATACGCAGTATTTT.

The table lists this clonotype with many counts. The chain links TRBV20-1 to TRBJ2-7; possibly TRBD2 for D (5 bases). Trimming removed 4 bases at V and 1 base at J, with 23 bases between. Germline V lookup: CDR1 DFQATT, CDR2 SNEGSKA (reference sequence). The CDR3 contains 17 residues. CDR3 DNA: TGCAGTGCTACCGACTACCTCGGAGCGGTAGCATCCTACGAGCAGTACTTC. It encodes CSATDYLGAVASYEQYF.

Here the CDR3 reads CASSLRTGLDDTF. The CDR3 DNA sequence: TGTGCCAGCAGCTTAAGGACAGGGCTCGATGACACCTTC. The chain couples TRBV7-2 to TRBJ1-2; 8 bases agree with TRBD1. The junction had 8 bases not matched to a gene; V was cut back by 2 bases and J by 12 bases. The germline CDR1 and CDR2 sequences are SGHTA and FQGNSA. This CDR3 region has 13 residues.

The chain employs TRBV20-1 and TRBJ2-5; D possibly matches TRBD1 or TRBD2 (5 bases each). Germline V gene sequence: CDR1 DFQATT, CDR2 SNEGSKA (reference sequence). This CDR3 contains 13 residues. V was cut by 6 bases and J by 7 bases, with 18 bases left in between. CDR3 bases: TGCAGTGCGACAGACGGACTCGCTGGGACCCAGTACTTC. Encoded protein: CSATDGLAGTQYF.

The chain recombines TRBV2 with TRBJ1-1; 9 nucleotides line up with TRBD1. The V gene's germline CDR1 is SNHLY and CDR2 FYNNEI. CDR3 length: 12 amino acids. Trimming took 6 bases from V and 10 from J; bases not matched to a gene: 6. This CDR3 reads CASRADRGGAFF. In DNA form, the CDR3 reads TGTGCCAGCAGAGCCGACAGGGGGGGAGCTTTCTTT.